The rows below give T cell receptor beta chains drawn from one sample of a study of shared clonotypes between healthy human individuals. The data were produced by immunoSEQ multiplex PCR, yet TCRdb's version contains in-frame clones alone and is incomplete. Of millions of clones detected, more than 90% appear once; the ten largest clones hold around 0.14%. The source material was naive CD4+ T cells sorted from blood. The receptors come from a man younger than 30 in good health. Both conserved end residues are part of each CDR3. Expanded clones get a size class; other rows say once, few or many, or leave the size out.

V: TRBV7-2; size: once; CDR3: CASSRQGQSNEQYF
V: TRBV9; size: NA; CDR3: CASSVAGVRSGETQYF
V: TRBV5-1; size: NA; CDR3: CASSFAAGLNNEQFF
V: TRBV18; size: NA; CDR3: CASSQGGDYGYTF
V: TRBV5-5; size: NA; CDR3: CASSLESATSYEQYF
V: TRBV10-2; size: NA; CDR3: CASSERDRGLTEAFF
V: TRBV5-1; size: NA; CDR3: CASSLDIYNEQFF
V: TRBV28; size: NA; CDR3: CASTTVPPETQYF
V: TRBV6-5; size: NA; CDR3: CASSSLVTGELFF
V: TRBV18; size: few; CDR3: CASSPDQETQYF
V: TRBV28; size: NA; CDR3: CASKGLDTEAFF
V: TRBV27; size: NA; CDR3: CASGPRQGGGELFF
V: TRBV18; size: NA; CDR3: CASSPTRDSLYNEQFF
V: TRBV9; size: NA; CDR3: CASSARLAGGRQFF
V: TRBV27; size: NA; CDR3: CASSLGSYNSPLHF
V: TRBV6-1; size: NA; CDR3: CASSLSGAYEQYF
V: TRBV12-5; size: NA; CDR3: CASGLDRVSYEQYF
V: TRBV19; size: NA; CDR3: CASSTVGGRYEQYF
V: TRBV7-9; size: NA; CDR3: CASSVKWVSGANVLTF
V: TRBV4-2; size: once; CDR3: CASSSPAGVLGTDTQYF
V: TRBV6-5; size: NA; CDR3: CASSHEAGQETQYF
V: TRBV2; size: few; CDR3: CASSGGGPNTEAFF
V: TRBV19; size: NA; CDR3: CASKGQGRETQYF